A single sample is the source of the 2 T cell receptor beta chains below, sequenced in a study of cytomegalovirus exposure and HLA in healthy donors. The PCR employed 60 Vbeta primers together with 13 Jbeta primers. Profiled with immunoSEQ multiplex PCR; TCRdb holds only in-frame clones, not every one. The table shows under 200,000 clones, with 73% occurring only once. The sample was PBMCs. The receptors come from a woman younger than 30 in good health and CMV-seropositive.

This clone has more than one count but fewer than ten. The rearrangement uses TRBV29-1 and TRBJ1-2; 9 bases fit TRBD1. The V and J ends lost 7 bases and 7 bases, in that order; junction bases with no gene match: 10. The length of the CDR3 is 13 residues. CDR1 SQVTM and CDR2 ANQGSEA come from the germline V gene. The DNA of the CDR3 is TGCAGCGCTTGGACAGGGGAGCTGAGTGGCTACACCTTC. It is translated as CSAWTGELSGYTF. Full variable domain (rest looked up from reference TRBV29-1 and TRBJ1-2): SAVISQKPSRDICQRGTSLTIQCQVDSQVTMMFWYRQQPGQSLTLIATANQGSEATYESGFVIDKFPISRPNLTFSTLTVSNMSPEDSSIYLCSAWTGELSGYTFGSGTRLTVV.

V and J are TRBV6-5 and TRBJ1-3; no definite D call. The V end was cut by 0 bases, the J end by 0 bases, with 6 bases between. Germline V CDR1 and CDR2: MNHEY, SVGAGI. The CDR3 runs 15 residues. Here the CDR3 reads CASSYSVSSGNTIYF. In nucleotides, the CDR3 is TGTGCCAGCAGTTACTCAGTGAGCTCTGGAAACACCATATATTTT.